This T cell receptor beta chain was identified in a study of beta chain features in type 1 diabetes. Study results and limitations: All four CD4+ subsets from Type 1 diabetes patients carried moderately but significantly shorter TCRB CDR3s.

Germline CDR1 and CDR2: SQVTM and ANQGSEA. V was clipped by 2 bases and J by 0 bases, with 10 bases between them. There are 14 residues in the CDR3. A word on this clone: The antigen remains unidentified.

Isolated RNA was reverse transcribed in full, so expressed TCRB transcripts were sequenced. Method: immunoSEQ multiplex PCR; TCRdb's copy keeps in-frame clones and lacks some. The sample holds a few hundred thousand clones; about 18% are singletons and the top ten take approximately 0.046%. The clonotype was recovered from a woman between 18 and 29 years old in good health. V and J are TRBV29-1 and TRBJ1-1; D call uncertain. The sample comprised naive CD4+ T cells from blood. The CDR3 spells CSVEPQAMNTEAFF. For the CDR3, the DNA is TGCAGCGTTGAACCCCAGGCTATGAACACTGAAGCTTTCTTT.